The rows below give T cell receptor beta chains drawn from one sample of a study of spatial heterogeneity in lung cancer. Each CDR3 protein gets one entry after TCRdb re-called the 5' RACE reads with MiXCR. The sample records around 75,000 distinct CDR3 sequences, less than 15% being singletons. Sequenced material: PBMCs, taken at surgery. Every receptor here comes from a male donor with early-stage non-small cell lung cancer. Each CDR3 is given with its conserved first and last residue. The D gene is left open where the match is weak. Some rows have no size entry. The others give once, few or many, or a class for an expanded clone.

clone_size: .; d_call: .; j_call: TRBJ2-5; v_call: TRBV29-1; cdr3_aa: CSVDSDGETQYF; cdr3_nt: TGCAGCGTTGACTCAGATGGAGAGACCCAGTACTTC
clone_size: many; d_call: TRBD1; j_call: TRBJ2-7; v_call: TRBV5-1; cdr3_aa: CASGGQGAYEQYF; cdr3_nt: TGCGCCAGCGGCGGACAGGGGGCCTACGAGCAGTACTTC
clone_size: many; d_call: .; j_call: TRBJ1-4; v_call: TRBV29-1; cdr3_aa: CSVQTNEKLFF; cdr3_nt: TGCAGCGTCCAGACTAATGAAAAACTGTTTTTT
clone_size: many; d_call: .; j_call: TRBJ1-1; v_call: TRBV20-1; cdr3_aa: CSARPTVYEAFF; cdr3_nt: TGCAGTGCTAGACCGACAGTATATGAAGCTTTCTTT
clone_size: .; d_call: .; j_call: TRBJ2-3; v_call: TRBV9; cdr3_aa: CASSVVPRTDTQYF; cdr3_nt: TGTGCCAGCAGCGTAGTCCCCCGCACAGATACGCAGTATTTT
clone_size: .; d_call: TRBD1; j_call: TRBJ1-2; v_call: TRBV30; cdr3_aa: CAWSVPLLQGSSGYTF; cdr3_nt: TGTGCCTGGAGTGTACCCCTCTTACAGGGGAGCTCTGGCTACACCTTC
clone_size: many; d_call: .; j_call: TRBJ2-7; v_call: TRBV11-2; cdr3_aa: CASSADYEQYF; cdr3_nt: TGTGCCAGCAGCGCCGACTACGAGCAGTACTTC
clone_size: .; d_call: .; j_call: TRBJ2-6; v_call: TRBV29-1; cdr3_aa: CSVHTLDSGANVLTF; cdr3_nt: TGCAGCGTTCATACCTTGGACTCTGGGGCCAACGTCCTGACTTTC
clone_size: many; d_call: .; j_call: TRBJ2-7; v_call: TRBV19; cdr3_aa: CASSPNKARSYEQYF; cdr3_nt: TGTGCCAGTAGTCCAAATAAGGCTCGCTCCTACGAGCAGTACTTC
clone_size: many; d_call: .; j_call: TRBJ2-1; v_call: TRBV3-1; cdr3_aa: CASSQVGGRGSYNEQFF; cdr3_nt: TGTGCCAGCAGCCAAGTAGGGGGTCGGGGCTCCTACAATGAGCAGTTCTTC
clone_size: medium-sized; d_call: .; j_call: TRBJ1-1; v_call: TRBV19; cdr3_aa: CASSTPDLVRTEAFF; cdr3_nt: TGTGCCAGTAGTACACCCGACCTGGTCCGCACTGAAGCTTTCTTT
clone_size: .; d_call: .; j_call: TRBJ2-3; v_call: TRBV24-1; cdr3_aa: CATTQEGTDTQYF; cdr3_nt: TGTGCCACCACGCAGGAGGGCACAGATACGCAGTATTTT
clone_size: .; d_call: TRBD1; j_call: TRBJ1-2; v_call: TRBV6-5; cdr3_aa: CASSRGQGEGYTF; cdr3_nt: TGTGCCAGCAGTCGGGGACAGGGGGAAGGCTACACCTTC
clone_size: few; d_call: TRBD1; j_call: TRBJ1-1; v_call: TRBV11-2; cdr3_aa: CASSSLQGVDTEAFF; cdr3_nt: TGTGCCAGCAGCTCCCTACAGGGGGTAGACACTGAAGCTTTCTTT
clone_size: medium-sized; d_call: TRBD1; j_call: TRBJ2-5; v_call: TRBV7-6; cdr3_aa: CASSRLDRDGETQYF; cdr3_nt: TGTGCCAGCAGCCGCCTCGACAGGGACGGAGAGACCCAGTACTTC
clone_size: many; d_call: .; j_call: TRBJ2-7; v_call: TRBV29-1; cdr3_aa: CSAVGSGFANSGEQYF; cdr3_nt: TGCAGCGCTGTAGGGTCGGGGTTCGCGAATTCGGGCGAGCAGTACTTC
clone_size: few; d_call: .; j_call: TRBJ2-3; v_call: TRBV20-1; cdr3_aa: CSAPRQGRTDTQYF; cdr3_nt: TGCAGTGCTCCTCGTCAGGGTAGGACAGATACGCAGTATTTT
clone_size: many; d_call: .; j_call: TRBJ1-2; v_call: TRBV7-9; cdr3_aa: CASSSGQNYGYTF; cdr3_nt: TGTGCCAGCAGCTCGGGACAAAACTATGGCTACACCTTC
clone_size: .; d_call: .; j_call: TRBJ1-2; v_call: TRBV29-1; cdr3_aa: CSVVRQSYGYTF; cdr3_nt: TGCAGCGTTGTTAGGCAGAGCTATGGCTACACCTTC
clone_size: few; d_call: .; j_call: TRBJ1-1; v_call: TRBV4-2; cdr3_aa: CASSRTWRGANTEAFF; cdr3_nt: TGTGCCAGCAGCCGGACGTGGAGGGGCGCGAACACTGAAGCTTTCTTT
clone_size: many; d_call: .; j_call: TRBJ1-2; v_call: TRBV9; cdr3_aa: CASSVGEGGVYGYTF; cdr3_nt: TGTGCCAGCAGCGTAGGTGAAGGGGGAGTCTATGGCTACACCTTC
clone_size: few; d_call: TRBD2; j_call: TRBJ2-7; v_call: TRBV2; cdr3_aa: CARGGRGSYEQYF; cdr3_nt: TGTGCCCGCGGGGGGCGGGGCTCCTACGAGCAGTACTTC
clone_size: .; d_call: .; j_call: TRBJ2-1; v_call: TRBV12-3/TRBV12-4; cdr3_aa: CASSLGDEQFF; cdr3_nt: TGTGCCAGCAGTTTGGGGGATGAGCAGTTCTTC
clone_size: many; d_call: .; j_call: TRBJ2-7; v_call: TRBV5-1; cdr3_aa: CASSSITGYEQYF; cdr3_nt: TGCGCCAGCAGCTCGATCACAGGTTACGAGCAGTACTTC
clone_size: .; d_call: TRBD2; j_call: TRBJ2-7; v_call: TRBV7-2; cdr3_aa: CASSLNSGSGNEQYF; cdr3_nt: TGTGCCAGCAGCTTAAATAGCGGGAGCGGCAACGAGCAGTACTTC
clone_size: .; d_call: .; j_call: TRBJ2-7; v_call: TRBV5-1; cdr3_aa: CASSLAERRGLEQYF; cdr3_nt: TGCGCCAGCAGCTTGGCCGAGAGGAGGGGCCTCGAGCAGTACTTC
clone_size: .; d_call: TRBD1; j_call: TRBJ1-5; v_call: TRBV19; cdr3_aa: CASSESGGFNQPQHF; cdr3_nt: TGTGCCAGTAGTGAGTCAGGGGGCTTTAATCAGCCCCAGCATTTT
clone_size: few; d_call: .; j_call: TRBJ2-7; v_call: TRBV20-1; cdr3_aa: CSARGQVTYEQYF; cdr3_nt: TGCAGTGCTAGAGGACAGGTGACCTACGAGCAGTACTTC
clone_size: many; d_call: .; j_call: TRBJ2-7; v_call: TRBV9; cdr3_aa: CASSVAAGRYEQYF; cdr3_nt: TGTGCCAGCAGCGTAGCGGCAGGGAGGTACGAGCAGTACTTC
clone_size: few; d_call: TRBD2; j_call: TRBJ2-3; v_call: TRBV20-1; cdr3_aa: CSARGGLAGDTQYF; cdr3_nt: TGCAGTGCTAGGGGGGGCCTAGCGGGAGATACGCAGTATTTT
clone_size: .; d_call: .; j_call: TRBJ2-7; v_call: TRBV5-1; cdr3_aa: CASSPGTLPSYEQYF; cdr3_nt: TGCGCCAGCAGCCCCGGGACGCTTCCCTCCTACGAGCAGTACTTC
clone_size: few; d_call: .; j_call: TRBJ2-3; v_call: TRBV18; cdr3_aa: CASSPEDTQYF; cdr3_nt: TGTGCCAGCTCACCGGAGGATACGCAGTATTTT
clone_size: few; d_call: .; j_call: TRBJ2-7; v_call: TRBV20-1; cdr3_aa: CSARDSDPGEQYF; cdr3_nt: TGCAGTGCTAGAGATTCCGATCCGGGGGAGCAGTACTTC
clone_size: .; d_call: .; j_call: TRBJ2-2; v_call: TRBV30; cdr3_aa: CAWSVRQTTGELFF; cdr3_nt: TGTGCCTGGAGTGTAAGGCAGACCACCGGGGAGCTGTTTTTT
clone_size: few; d_call: .; j_call: TRBJ2-7; v_call: TRBV6-5; cdr3_aa: CASSYNAGTYEQYF; cdr3_nt: TGTGCCAGCAGTTACAACGCAGGGACATACGAGCAGTACTTC
clone_size: .; d_call: TRBD2; j_call: TRBJ2-1; v_call: TRBV5-1; cdr3_aa: CASSPGLAGIYDGEQFF; cdr3_nt: TGCGCCAGCAGCCCAGGACTAGCGGGTATATACGACGGGGAGCAGTTCTTC
clone_size: many; d_call: .; j_call: TRBJ2-7; v_call: TRBV9; cdr3_aa: CASSVDFSSGEQYF; cdr3_nt: TGTGCCAGCAGCGTAGATTTTAGCTCGGGCGAGCAGTACTTC
clone_size: .; d_call: .; j_call: TRBJ1-4; v_call: TRBV3-1; cdr3_aa: CASSPLFGEKLFF; cdr3_nt: TGTGCCAGCAGCCCTCTTTTTGGTGAAAAACTGTTTTTT
clone_size: few; d_call: .; j_call: TRBJ1-6; v_call: TRBV5-4; cdr3_aa: CASSWAGGLNSPLHF; cdr3_nt: TGTGCCAGCAGCTGGGCTGGGGGGCTTAATTCACCCCTCCACTTT
clone_size: few; d_call: .; j_call: TRBJ2-1; v_call: TRBV19; cdr3_aa: CASTPGAVSSYNEQFF; cdr3_nt: TGTGCCAGTACCCCAGGGGCTGTCAGCTCCTACAATGAGCAGTTCTTC
clone_size: .; d_call: TRBD2; j_call: TRBJ2-7; v_call: TRBV6-5; cdr3_aa: CASSWTSDSYEQYF; cdr3_nt: TGTGCCAGCTCCTGGACTAGCGACTCCTACGAGCAGTACTTC
clone_size: many; d_call: .; j_call: TRBJ2-3; v_call: TRBV29-1; cdr3_aa: CSGESWMGRPPDTQYF; cdr3_nt: TGCAGCGGTGAATCCTGGATGGGGCGGCCTCCGGATACGCAGTATTTT
clone_size: .; d_call: .; j_call: TRBJ2-7; v_call: TRBV5-6; cdr3_aa: CASTAGSYEQYF; cdr3_nt: TGTGCCAGCACAGCGGGTTCCTACGAGCAGTACTTC
clone_size: .; d_call: TRBD1; j_call: TRBJ2-1; v_call: TRBV2; cdr3_aa: CAGGAFSEQFF; cdr3_nt: TGTGCAGGGGGCGCGTTTAGTGAGCAGTTCTTC
clone_size: .; d_call: .; j_call: TRBJ2-3; v_call: TRBV29-1; cdr3_aa: CSTLQDFSSTDTQYF; cdr3_nt: TGCAGCACACTACAGGACTTTTCTAGCACAGATACGCAGTATTTT
clone_size: many; d_call: .; j_call: TRBJ2-7; v_call: TRBV3-1; cdr3_aa: CASRAQGARDEQYF; cdr3_nt: TGTGCCAGCAGGGCCCAGGGCGCTAGGGATGAGCAGTACTTC
clone_size: few; d_call: .; j_call: TRBJ1-4; v_call: TRBV12-3/TRBV12-4; cdr3_aa: CASSPSANEKLFF; cdr3_nt: TGTGCCAGCAGCCCCTCGGCTAATGAAAAACTGTTTTTT
clone_size: .; d_call: TRBD1; j_call: TRBJ1-4; v_call: TRBV12-3/TRBV12-4; cdr3_aa: CASSPDGTGKKLFF; cdr3_nt: TGTGCCAGCAGTCCTGACGGGACAGGGAAAAAACTGTTTTTT